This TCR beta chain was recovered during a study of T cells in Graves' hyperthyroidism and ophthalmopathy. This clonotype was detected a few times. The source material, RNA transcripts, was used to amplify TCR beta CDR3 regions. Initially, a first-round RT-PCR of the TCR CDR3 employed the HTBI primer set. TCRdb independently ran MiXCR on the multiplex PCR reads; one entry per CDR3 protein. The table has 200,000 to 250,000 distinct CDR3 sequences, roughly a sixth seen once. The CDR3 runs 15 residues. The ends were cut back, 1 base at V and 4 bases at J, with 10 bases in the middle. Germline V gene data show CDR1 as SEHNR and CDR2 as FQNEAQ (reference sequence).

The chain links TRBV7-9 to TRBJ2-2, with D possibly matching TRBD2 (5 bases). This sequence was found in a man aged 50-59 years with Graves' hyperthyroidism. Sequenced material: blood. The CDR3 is CASSLVPSLTGELFF. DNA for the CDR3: TGTGCCAGCAGCTTAGTTCCTAGCCTCACCGGGGAGCTGTTTTTT. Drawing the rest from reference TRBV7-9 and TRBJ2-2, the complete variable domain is DTGVSQNPRHKITKRGQNVTFRCDPISEHNRLYWYRQTLGQGPEFLTYFQNEAQLEKSRLLSDRFSAERPKGSFSTLEIQRTEQGDSAMYLCASSLVPSLTGELFFGEGSRLTVL.